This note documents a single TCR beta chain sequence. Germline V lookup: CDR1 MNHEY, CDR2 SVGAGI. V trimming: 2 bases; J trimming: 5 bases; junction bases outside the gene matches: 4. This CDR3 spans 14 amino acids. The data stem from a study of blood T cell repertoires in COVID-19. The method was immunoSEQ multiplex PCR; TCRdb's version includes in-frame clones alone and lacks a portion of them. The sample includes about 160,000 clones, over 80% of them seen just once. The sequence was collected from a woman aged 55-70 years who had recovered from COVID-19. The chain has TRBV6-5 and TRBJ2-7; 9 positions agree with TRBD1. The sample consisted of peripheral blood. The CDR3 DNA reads TGTGCCAGCAGTTACAGGACAGGGGTTGACGAGCAGTACTTC. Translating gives CASSYRTGVDEQYF.